The source of this T cell receptor beta chain is a study of long-term antiretroviral therapy in people with HIV. Study findings and constraints: Blood obtained between about 2004 and 2017 may reflect older ART regimens.

immunoSEQ v3.0 was run at survey level. Assay used: immunoSEQ multiplex PCR; TCRdb lists only in-frame clones, some missing. Of about 21,000 clones detected, around 69% appear once; the ten largest clones hold more than 10%. CDR1 SGHNT and CDR2 YENEEA come from the germline V gene. The CDR3 has 15 residues. V was shortened by 3 bases and J by 1 base, with 11 bases between the two germline ends. HIV-positive participants were all treated in the United States. Every specimen provided about 0.95-11 million cryopreserved PBMC before DNA extraction took place. Concerning this clone: Antigen: not known.

V is TRBV11-3 and J is TRBJ2-3, with D uncertain. Source: unsorted PBMCs, taken roughly 21 months before starting antiretroviral therapy. The TCR comes from a middle-aged woman with HIV. CDR3 bases: TGTGCCAGCAGCTTGGACCCGTCCGGCACAGATACGCAGTATTTT. It yields the protein CASSLDPSGTDTQYF.